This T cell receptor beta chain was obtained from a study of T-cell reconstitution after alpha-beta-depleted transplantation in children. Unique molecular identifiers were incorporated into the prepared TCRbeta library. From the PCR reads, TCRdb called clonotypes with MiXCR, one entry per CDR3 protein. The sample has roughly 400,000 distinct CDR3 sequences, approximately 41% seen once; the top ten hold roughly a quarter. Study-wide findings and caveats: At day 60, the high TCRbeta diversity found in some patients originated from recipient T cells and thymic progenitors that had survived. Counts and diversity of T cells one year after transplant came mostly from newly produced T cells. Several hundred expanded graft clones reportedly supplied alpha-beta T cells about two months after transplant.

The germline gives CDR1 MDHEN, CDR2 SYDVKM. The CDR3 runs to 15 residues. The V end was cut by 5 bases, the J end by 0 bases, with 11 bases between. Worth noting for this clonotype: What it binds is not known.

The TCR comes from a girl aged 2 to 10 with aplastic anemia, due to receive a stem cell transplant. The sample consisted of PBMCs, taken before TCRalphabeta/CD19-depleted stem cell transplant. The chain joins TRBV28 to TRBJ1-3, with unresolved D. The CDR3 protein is CASSPATGSGNTIYF. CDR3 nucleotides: TGTGCCAGCAGTCCAGCGACGGGCTCTGGAAACACCATATATTTT.